These 24 T cell receptor beta chains originate from one sample sequenced in a study of cytomegalovirus exposure and HLA in healthy donors. 13 Jbeta primers and 60 Vbeta primers were used for the PCR. TCRdb keeps only in-frame clones here, not all; method: immunoSEQ multiplex PCR. Of roughly 200,000 clones in the sample, approximately 80% were seen once. The sequenced material came from PBMCs. These receptor sequences come from a female donor in good health and CMV-seronegative.

The chain has TRBV2 and TRBJ2-3; 15 bases align to TRBD2. The CDR3 covers 17 residues. Germline lookup yields CDR1 SNHLY and CDR2 FYNNEI. J gave up 6 bases and V 6 bases, and 10 bases lay outside the gene matches. The chain's CDR3 is CASRGGTSGRSGDTQYF. The CDR3 region has the DNA TGTGCCAGCAGGGGAGGGACTAGCGGGAGGTCGGGGGATACGCAGTATTTT.

The rearrangement joins TRBV6-1 to TRBJ1-1, with D tentatively TRBD1 (5 bases). Trimming took off 7 bases at V and 9 bases at J, with 15 bases between the two ends. The CDR3 consists of 12 residues. Germline CDR1 and CDR2: MNHNS and SASEGT. The CDR3: CASILPGVKAFF. The CDR3 DNA reads TGTGCCAGCATTCTCCCGGGGGTAAAAGCTTTCTTT.

The count of this clone is one. V is TRBV4-2 and J is TRBJ2-7; tentatively, D is TRBD2 (6 bases). V was shortened by 1 base and J by 0 bases, with 10 bases between the two germline ends. The CDR3 loop spans 15 amino acids. From germline, CDR1 is LGHNA and CDR2 YNFKEQ. CDR3 region: CASSQGGESSYEQYF. In DNA, the CDR3 is TGTGCCAGCAGCCAAGGCGGGGAAAGCTCCTACGAGCAGTACTTC.

The CDR3 protein is CASSLQGAQETQYF. In DNA, the CDR3 is TGTGCCAGCAGCTTGCAGGGGGCCCAAGAGACCCAGTACTTC. This chain joins TRBV5-4 and TRBJ2-5, with 8 bases aligning to TRBD1. Germline loops: CDR1 SGHNT, CDR2 YYREEE (reference sequence). V was clipped by 1 base and J by 1 base; unmatched bases: 0. This CDR3 has 14 residues.

The chain employs TRBV5-1 and TRBJ1-5; perhaps TRBD1 as D (5 bases). Per germline, CDR1 SGHRS and CDR2 YFSETQ. The CDR3 runs to 15 residues. Trimming removed 0 bases at V and 2 bases at J, with 9 bases between. The CDR3 region has the DNA TGCGCCAGCAGCTTGGATCCGGGGGGCAATCAGCCCCAGCATTTT. Protein product: CASSLDPGGNQPQHF.

Points on this clone: At one end, the junction sequence differs from germline, possibly due to a read error. This chain connects TRBV7-9 to TRBJ2-1; 12 bases are shared with TRBD2. The CDR3 consists of 15 residues. CDR1 SEHNR and CDR2 FQNEAQ come from the germline V gene (reference sequence). The CDR3: CSSSRPGLAGNEQFF. The CDR3, as DNA: TGTTCCAGCAGCCGACCAGGACTAGCGGGAAATGAGCAGTTCTTC.

The chain is built from TRBV19 and TRBJ1-1; D possibly corresponds to TRBD1 (6 bases). The CDR3 is made up of 14 amino acids. Trimming pared 2 bases from V and 4 bases from J, leaving 11 bases between. Germline V gene lookup returns CDR1 LNHDA and CDR2 SQIVND (reference sequence). CDR3 loop: CASSITGWGTEAFF. The DNA for the CDR3 is TGTGCCAGTAGTATAACAGGGTGGGGCACTGAAGCTTTCTTT.

Concerning this clone itself: At one end the junction does not follow the germline gene, possibly because of a read error. This sequence joins TRBV6-5 and TRBJ2-7, with 8 nucleotides matching TRBD1. This CDR3 spans 12 amino acids. CDR1 is MNHEY, CDR2 SVGAGI, per germline. CDR3 bases: TGTGCCAGCAGGCAACCAGGGGGCAGTCAGATCTTC. This codes for CASRQPGGSQIF.

This clone has a handful of counts. This chain links TRBV6-6 with TRBJ2-7; the match to TRBD1 covers 8 bases. The CDR3 loop spans 12 amino acids. CDR1 is MNHNY, CDR2 SVGAGI, per germline (reference sequence). V was pared by 6 bases and J by 11 bases, with 9 bases of the junction left unmatched. CDR3 region: CASRALGQGEYF. CDR3 nucleotide sequence: TGTGCCAGCAGAGCACTTGGACAGGGAGAGTACTTC.

The rearrangement uses TRBV30 and TRBJ2-1; D is perhaps TRBD2 (5 bases). CDR3 length equals 14 residues. The V gene lost 4 bases and the J gene lost 3 bases, with 13 bases spanning the gap. The germline CDR1 and CDR2 sequences are GTSNPN and SVGIG (reference sequence). CDR3 DNA: TGTGCCTGGAACGGAGGACGCGTCTACAATGAGCAGTTCTTC. Its translation: CAWNGGRVYNEQFF.

The CDR3 nucleotides are TGCGCCAGCAGCAGCCCTAGCGGGGGGGCTATGAAGGAGACCCAGTACTTC. Amino acid sequence: CASSSPSGGAMKETQYF. The V call is TRBV5-1, the J call TRBJ2-5; 12 bases align to TRBD2. Losses at the gene ends were 4 bases for V and 5 bases for J; bases not matched to a gene: 12. CDR1 is SGHRS and CDR2 is YFSETQ in the germline V gene. The CDR3 contains 17 residues.

The V and J genes are TRBV19 and TRBJ1-1; TRBD1 matches 9 bases. The germline V gene has CDR1 LNHDA and CDR2 SQIVND (reference sequence). This CDR3 has 15 amino acids. V dropped 6 bases and J dropped 6; count of bases not matched to a gene: 11. This CDR3 is CASREDRGMNSEAFF. DNA for the CDR3: TGTGCCAGTAGGGAAGACAGGGGGATGAATTCTGAAGCTTTCTTT. The full variable domain, in which reference TRBV19 and TRBJ1-1 provide the parts outside the CDR3, is DGGITQSPKYLFRKEGQNVTLSCEQNLNHDAMYWYRQDPGQGLRLIYYSQIVNDFQKGDIAEGYSVSREKKESFPLTVTSAQKNPTAFYLCASREDRGMNSEAFFGQGTRLTVV.

The chain employs TRBV11-1 and TRBJ2-1; 9 nucleotides align to TRBD2. Germline V gene data show CDR1 as SGHAT and CDR2 as FQDESV (reference sequence). The trim removed 5 bases at V and 0 bases at J, leaving 11 bases unmatched. The CDR3 has 18 residues. The DNA of the CDR3 is TGTGCCAGCAGCGTAGGACTAGCGTTATCAAGCTCCTACAATGAGCAGTTCTTC. It is translated as CASSVGLALSSSYNEQFF.

The chain is built from TRBV5-1 and TRBJ2-2, with a possible D match to TRBD1 (6 bases). The CDR3 is 13 amino acids. V dropped 5 bases and J dropped 6 bases, with 11 bases sitting between them. Germline loops: CDR1 SGHRS, CDR2 YFSETQ. This CDR3 is CASREQGPGELFF. CDR3 in DNA: TGCGCCAGCAGGGAACAGGGTCCCGGGGAGCTGTTTTTT.

The chain couples TRBV27 to TRBJ2-7, with D possibly being TRBD2 (6 bases). Deletions cut 6 bases from V and 5 bases from J, with 17 bases between. Germline CDR1 and CDR2: MNHEY and SMNVEV (reference sequence). This CDR3 has 14 residues. The CDR3 sequence is CASRELGGMNEQYF. The DNA of the CDR3 is TGTGCCAGCAGGGAGTTAGGAGGGATGAACGAGCAGTACTTC.

This clone appeared a few times. This sequence joins TRBV27 and TRBJ2-7; possible D gene TRBD1, 5 bases. The germline CDR1 and CDR2 sequences are MNHEY and SMNVEV (reference sequence). V was shortened by 5 bases and J by 6 bases, with 11 bases between the two germline ends. This CDR3 region has 12 residues. CDR3: CASSKNRIEQYF. The CDR3 nucleotides read TGTGCCAGCAGTAAAAACAGGATCGAGCAGTACTTC.

V is TRBV28 and J is TRBJ2-3; 7 positions agree with TRBD1. The V segment lost 3 bases and the J segment 3 bases; nucleotides outside the gene matches: 6. Germline V gene lookup returns CDR1 MDHEN and CDR2 SYDVKM. CDR3 length: 15 residues. CDR3 sequence (DNA): TGTGCCAGCAGTTTCCCACAGGGGTTTACAGATACGCAGTATTTT. Its translation: CASSFPQGFTDTQYF.

This clone has only one observation. The chain carries TRBV2 and TRBJ2-2; 7 nucleotides agree with TRBD2. V was pared by 6 bases and J by 7 bases, with 14 bases of the junction left unmatched. CDR1 and CDR2 (germline): SNHLY, FYNNEI. The CDR3 extends over 16 amino acids. The CDR3 DNA reads as TGTGCCAGCAGCGAGACTAGCCCCGGGGTTGGCGGGGAGCTGTTTTTT. It is translated as CASSETSPGVGGELFF.

This clone has only a few counts. The chain is built from TRBV11-2 and TRBJ1-4; D is uncertain. The germline gives CDR1 SGHAT, CDR2 FQNNGV. The CDR3 contains 16 residues. The V and J ends lost 2 bases and 4 bases respectively, with 14 bases between them. The CDR3 DNA sequence: TGTGCCAGCAGCTTACGGCGGGGTACGATTAATGAAAAACTGTTTTTT. Amino acid sequence: CASSLRRGTINEKLFF.

This clone was seen a single time. This chain uses TRBV5-1 with TRBJ2-1; TRBD2 agrees at 9 bases. The CDR3 runs 16 residues. Trimming at V came to 3 bases and at J to 6 bases, leaving 10 bases not matched to a gene. CDR1 SGHRS and CDR2 YFSETQ come from the germline V gene. Written as DNA, the CDR3 is TGCGCCAGCAGCTCCCTTGGCGGGAGGGTGGTCAATGAGCAGTTCTTC. This translates into CASSSLGGRVVNEQFF.

This clone was found once. The chain combines TRBV7-6 with TRBJ1-3; D remains unclear. Germline values: CDR1 SGHVS, CDR2 FNYEAQ. The CDR3 consists of 13 residues. The ends were cut back, 4 bases at V and 1 base at J, with 5 bases in the middle. The CDR3 sequence: CASSSTSGNTIYF. As DNA, the CDR3 is TGTGCCAGCAGCTCGACATCTGGAAACACCATATATTTT.

J is TRBJ1-5 and V is TRBV4-1, with 7 bases that match TRBD1. J was trimmed by 0 bases and V by 1 base; bases with no gene match: 3. The germline gives CDR1 MGHRA, CDR2 YSYEKL. CDR3 size: 16 residues. This CDR3 reads CASSQARGFSNQPQHF. The CDR3 DNA sequence: TGCGCCAGCAGCCAAGCCAGGGGGTTTAGCAATCAGCCCCAGCATTTT.

The V call is TRBV29-1, the J call TRBJ2-3; TRBD2 matches at 8 bases. Per germline, CDR1 SQVTM and CDR2 ANQGSEA. This CDR3 spans 15 amino acids. With 7 bases clipped from V and 1 base from J, the junction kept 10 bases outside the gene matches. Here the CDR3 reads CSGGGWSFGTDTQYF. CDR3 nucleotides: TGCAGCGGCGGGGGGTGGTCTTTCGGCACAGATACGCAGTATTTT.

The V gene is TRBV5-1, the J gene TRBJ2-3; 8 positions match TRBD1. The V segment lost 7 bases and the J segment 3 bases; nucleotides outside the gene matches: 7. Germline V CDR1 and CDR2: SGHRS, YFSETQ. CDR3 length equals 14 residues. CDR3 protein: CASQGALGTDTQYF. The CDR3 nucleotides are TGCGCCAGCCAGGGGGCTCTTGGGACAGATACGCAGTATTTT. Together with reference TRBV5-1 and TRBJ2-3, the CDR3 gives the full variable domain: KAGVTQTPRYLIKTRGQQVTLSCSPISGHRSVSWYQQTPGQGLQFLFEYFSETQRNKGNFPGRFSGRQFSNSRSEMNVSTLELGDSALYLCASQGALGTDTQYFGPGTRLTVL.